This passage covers 9 T cell receptor beta chains from one sample sequenced in a study of T cell clonotyping in hematopoietic cell transplantation. The table came from immunoSEQ multiplex PCR; TCRdb's copy has only in-frame clones and leaves some out. The sample contains roughly 3,700 clones, 79% of which appear only once. The sample was peripheral blood mononuclear cells, taken at the time of graft-versus-host disease after allogeneic stem cell transplant. Receptor source: a female patient aged 50 to 65 who had an allogeneic stem cell transplant from an unrelated donor, so the T cells may come from the graft donor. Some clones in this sample may be carry-over from other donors' samples.

The chain uses TRBV4-2 and TRBJ1-2, with D perhaps matching TRBD1 (6 bases). Germline CDR1 LGHNA, CDR2 YNFKEQ. CDR3 length equals 13 residues. Trimming stripped 4 bases from V and 4 bases from J, with 10 bases between. CDR3 sequence (DNA): TGTGCCAGCAGCCGATGGGACACCTATGGCTACACCTTC. Protein: CASSRWDTYGYTF.

The J gene is TRBJ1-6, the V gene TRBV5-6; 7 bases match TRBD1. The V segment lost 4 bases and the J segment 2 bases; nucleotides outside the gene matches: 12. This CDR3 comprises 18 residues. Germline CDR1 SGHDT, CDR2 YYEEEE. In DNA, the CDR3 is TGTGCCAGCAGCCCTGCGCCGGGACAGCCGGCCTATAATTCACCCCTCCACTTT. It is translated as CASSPAPGQPAYNSPLHF.

The chain has TRBV20-1 and TRBJ1-2, with a weak D call TRBD1 (5 bases). The V gene's germline CDR1 is DFQATT and CDR2 SNEGSKA (reference sequence). V was pared by 6 bases and J by 4 bases, with 9 bases between. CDR3 length: 11 amino acids. CDR3 nucleotides: TGCAGTGCCCGACAGAGCTATGGCTACACCTTC. Residues: CSARQSYGYTF.

A single count supports this clone. This chain joins TRBV11-2 and TRBJ2-7; D gene ambiguous. Looked up from germline, CDR1 is SGHAT and CDR2 is FQNNGV. V dropped 2 bases and J dropped 4 bases, with 6 bases sitting between them. The CDR3 is made up of 12 amino acids. In DNA, the CDR3 is TGTGCCAGCAGCTTATCTGAGTACGAGCAGTACTTC. It specifies CASSLSEYEQYF.

The chain joins TRBV28 to TRBJ1-1, with no clear D. This CDR3 has 11 amino acids. V lost 2 bases and J lost 10, with 8 bases in between. Germline CDR1 and CDR2: MDHEN and SYDVKM. CDR3 residues: CASSLRQAAFF. CDR3 sequence (DNA): TGTGCCAGCAGTTTACGGCAGGCAGCTTTCTTT.

The gene calls are TRBV2 and TRBJ2-7, with a weak D call TRBD1 (6 bases). Germline assignment: CDR1 SNHLY and CDR2 FYNNEI. V was pared by 4 bases and J by 3 bases, with 13 bases between. The CDR3 has 14 amino acids. This CDR3 is CASSARQGHYEQYF. In DNA form, the CDR3 reads TGTGCCAGCAGTGCCCGGCAGGGACACTACGAGCAGTACTTC.

This rearrangement joins TRBV30 to TRBJ1-6; D possibly corresponds to TRBD1 (6 bases). The germline CDR1 and CDR2 sequences are GTSNPN and SVGIG (reference sequence). Trimming took off 1 base at V and 7 bases at J, with 11 bases between the two ends. This CDR3 is 14 amino acids long. The CDR3 DNA sequence: TGTGCCTGGAGTGGACGGACAGAGAATTCACCCCTCCACTTT. Encoded protein: CAWSGRTENSPLHF.

The V and J genes are TRBV6-5 and TRBJ1-2; no definite D call. V lost 6 bases and J 4 bases, leaving 18 bases between the germline ends. CDR1 and CDR2 from the germline V gene are MNHEY and SVGAGI. The CDR3 has 15 residues. This CDR3 reads CASRDEYTDVYGYTF. CDR3 DNA: TGTGCCAGCAGAGACGAATACACTGACGTCTATGGCTACACCTTC.

This clone was observed a handful of times. The V call is TRBV6-4, the J call TRBJ1-1; D is uncertain. The germline gives CDR1 MRHNA, CDR2 SNTAGT. V was clipped by 4 bases and J by 2 bases, with 11 bases between them. This CDR3 is 14 amino acids long. CDR3 DNA: TGTGCCAGCAGTGTTAGTCCAGGAAACACTGAAGCTTTCTTT. Amino acid sequence: CASSVSPGNTEAFF.